This T cell receptor (beta chain) was identified during a study of CD4 T cells in relation to SARS-CoV-2 and coronaviruses. Notes on the study in general: Crossreactivity was assessed only for spike protein, not other viral proteins. Crossreactive clones expanded significantly less to SARS-CoV-2 than monoreactive clones.

As for this clone: The antigen remains undetermined.

V was pared by 6 bases and J by 7 bases, with 14 bases of the junction left unmatched. This CDR3 is 15 amino acids long. Germline V gives CDR1 SGHRS, CDR2 YFSETQ. CD4+ T cells from unexposed donors were obtained before the COVID-19 pandemic (2011-2018). After around nine days of culture, CD4+ T cells were isolated. Cells permitting, SARS-CoV-2 S/N and four cold-coronavirus spikes were tested on unexposed-donor CD4+ T cells. Clones were read by immunoSEQ multiplex PCR, and TCRdb kept only the in-frame ones, dropping some. The table records roughly 30,000 clones, around 76% of them present only once. Sequenced input: CD4+ T cells from PBMCs, cultured in vitro. The receptor was derived from a human donor in good health. V is TRBV5-1 and J is TRBJ2-7; 9 positions match TRBD1. CDR3 amino acids: CASTKGTGLAGEQYF. The CDR3 nucleotides read TGCGCCAGCACTAAGGGGACAGGGCTAGCCGGGGAGCAGTACTTC.